The following is a T cell receptor beta chain sequence with its context. Its antigen remains unidentified. Overnight CMV lysate stimulation of fresh PBMCs defined donor CMV status by CD4+ IFNgamma. The sample is drawn from a study of naive and memory T cell subsets. Study results and limitations: Over 95% of naive TCR sequences appeared only once after error correction, unlike memory subsets. Each distinct alpha or beta sequence counts as one clonotype.

An equimolar mix of two oligonucleotides served as the beta constant-region primer for TRBC1 and TRBC2. The ligated cDNA underwent four PCR rounds using SP2 and nested alpha and beta constant-region primers. TCRdb passed the UMI-ligation and nested PCR reads through MiXCR, listing each CDR3 protein once. The sample lists about 82,000 distinct CDR3 sequences, roughly 9.2% occurring once. J lost 9 bases, V lost 5 bases, and 22 bases had no gene match. Germline CDR1 reads SGHTA; CDR2 reads FQGNSA. This CDR3 is built from 19 residues. The receptor was isolated from a human donor in good health. V is TRBV7-2 and J is TRBJ2-1; 10 positions agree with TRBD2. What was sequenced was naive CD8+ T cells from blood. The CDR3 region has the DNA TGTGCCAGCAGCCCTAAGCGGGAGGGTTTTGCCGGGGGTTTTGGTGAGCAGTTCTTC. This codes for CASSPKREGFAGGFGEQFF.